A single sample is the source of the 23 T cell receptor beta chains below, sequenced in a study of vaccination and CD4 T cells after COVID-19. Documented treatment: approximately nine-day PBMC culture with coronavirus spike peptide pools or control peptides (ViraFEST assay). The Oncomine TCR Beta short-read assay sequenced DNA from cultured CD4+ T cells. TCRdb re-analysed the PCR reads in MiXCR, keeping a single row per CDR3 protein. The sample has 12,000 to 15,000 distinct CDR3 sequences; roughly 36% are singletons. Antigens of these TCRs are unknown. The specimen sequenced was cultured CD4+ T cells from blood. Every receptor here comes from a human donor with COVID-19.

V usage is TRBV11-1 and J usage is TRBJ1-1; 9 nucleotides align to TRBD1. This CDR3 contains 17 residues. Germline loops: CDR1 SGHAT, CDR2 FQDESV (reference sequence). The ends lost 3 bases at V and 1 base at J; junction bases unmatched: 9. In DNA, the CDR3 is TGTGCCAGCAGCTTCCCCCGGACAGGGGTCGAGAACACTGAAGCTTTCTTT. Its translation is CASSFPRTGVENTEAFF. Variable domain in full (rest from reference TRBV11-1 and TRBJ1-1): EAEVAQSPRYKITEKSQAVAFWCDPISGHATLYWYRQILGQGPELLVQFQDESVVDDSQLPKDRFSAERLKGVDSTLKIQPAELGDSAMYLCASSFPRTGVENTEAFFGQGTRLTVV.

This clonotype was detected a few times. V and J are TRBV19 and TRBJ1-5; D might be TRBD1 (5 bases). Trimming took 2 bases from V and 6 from J, leaving 17 bases between them. CDR3 length equals 16 residues. Germline CDR1 LNHDA, CDR2 SQIVND (reference sequence). The CDR3 sequence is CASSIRGSPGGQPQHF. The CDR3 region has the DNA TGTGCCAGTAGTATACGGGGCAGCCCCGGGGGTCAGCCCCAGCATTTT.

This clonotype was observed a handful of times. The chain has TRBV5-1 and TRBJ1-2; 7 nucleotides line up with TRBD1. Germline V gene lookup returns CDR1 SGHRS and CDR2 YFSETQ. The CDR3 spans 13 residues. Unmatched junction bases numbered 9, after V lost 5 bases and J lost 8 bases. For the CDR3, the DNA is TGCGCCAGCAGACCTACAGGGGTCGAAGGCTACACCTTC. Amino acids: CASRPTGVEGYTF.

V gene TRBV27 combines with J gene TRBJ2-5; 7 nucleotides agree with TRBD1. Trimming took 5 bases from V and 1 from J; bases not matched to a gene: 7. The CDR3 extends over 15 amino acids. CDR1 and CDR2 from the germline V gene are MNHEY and SMNVEV (reference sequence). The CDR3 bases are TGTGCCAGCAGTCCTTGGACAGGTGCCCAAGAGACCCAGTACTTC. It translates to CASSPWTGAQETQYF.

The chain carries TRBV12-3 or TRBV12-4 and TRBJ2-7, with 9 bases matching TRBD2. Losses at the gene ends were 6 bases for V and 2 bases for J; bases not matched to a gene: 11. This CDR3 has 16 residues. CDR3 in amino acids: CASSTQIAGVPYEQYF. CDR3 coding DNA: TGTGCCAGCAGCACCCAAATAGCGGGGGTTCCCTACGAGCAGTACTTC.

This clonotype was seen only a few times. This chain links TRBV7-3 with TRBJ2-5; the D gene could be TRBD1 or TRBD2 (5 bases each). The V end lost 2 bases, the J end lost 0 bases, and 10 bases lay between the germline ends. This CDR3 is 15 amino acids long. Germline V lookup: CDR1 SGHTA, CDR2 FQGTGA. CDR3 amino acids: CASSLEGWYQETQYF. The CDR3, as DNA: TGTGCCAGCAGCTTAGAGGGGTGGTACCAAGAGACCCAGTACTTC.

The V and J genes are TRBV28 and TRBJ1-3; D is possibly TRBD1 (6 bases). Germline V gene data show CDR1 as MDHEN and CDR2 as SYDVKM. The CDR3 spans 13 residues. The V gene lost 10 bases and the J gene lost 3 bases, with 13 bases spanning the gap. CDR3 protein: CATEGGFGNTIYF. The CDR3 DNA reads TGTGCCACCGAGGGGGGCTTTGGAAACACCATATATTTT.

Here the CDR3 reads CASSLKENTGELFF. CDR3 sequence (DNA): TGTGCCAGCAGCTTAAAGGAGAACACCGGGGAGCTGTTTTTT. The J gene is TRBJ2-2, the V gene TRBV11-3; D not certain. The CDR3 runs 14 residues. V lost 2 bases and J 1 base, leaving 5 bases between the germline ends. Per the germline V gene, CDR1 is SGHNT and CDR2 is YENEEA.

This clonotype was detected a few times. The chain links TRBV7-9 to TRBJ2-5, with TRBD2 identical over 12 bases. V trimming: 4 bases; J trimming: 8 bases; junction bases outside the gene matches: 8. CDR3 length: 15 amino acids. The germline V gene encodes CDR1 SEHNR and CDR2 FQNEAQ (reference sequence). The CDR3 here is CASSSLAGGWGTQYF. As DNA, the CDR3 is TGTGCCAGCAGCTCACTAGCGGGGGGCTGGGGCACCCAGTACTTC.

This clonotype showed up just a few times. The J gene is TRBJ1-2, the V gene TRBV20-1; D unclear. The CDR3 is 13 residues long. Germline V gene lookup returns CDR1 DFQATT and CDR2 SNEGSKA (reference sequence). V was trimmed by 3 bases and J by 8 bases, leaving 16 bases between them. The CDR3 DNA sequence: TGCAGTGCTAGGCCCGGGCCGGGCGGGGGCTACACCTTC. It codes for CSARPGPGGGYTF.

This sequence joins TRBV21-1 and TRBJ2-4; the table's D call of TRBD2 was not tested on the DNA. TRBV21-1 is designated a pseudogene. The CDR3 consists of 19 residues. CDR3 amino acids: CASSKGRTSGTLAKNIQYF. CDR3 nucleotides: TGTGCCAGCAGCAAAGGGAGGACTAGCGGTACTCTAGCCAAAAACATTCAGTACTTC.

The CDR3 coding sequence is TGTGCCAGCGGTCCGGGACAGGCAACCCGTAATGAAAAACTGTTTTTT. Protein sequence: CASGPGQATRNEKLFF. The chain is built from TRBV6-1 and TRBJ1-4, with 8 bases lining up with TRBD1. The germline V gene has CDR1 MNHNS and CDR2 SASEGT. The length of the CDR3 is 16 residues. V shed 8 bases, J shed 4 bases, and the junction held 12 bases outside the gene matches.

This clonotype was counted between two and nine times. The rearrangement links TRBV18 to TRBJ2-5; maybe TRBD1 (7 bases). Per germline, CDR1 KGHSH and CDR2 LQKENI. The CDR3 has 14 amino acids. V was trimmed by 3 bases and J by 5 bases, leaving 13 bases between them. The CDR3 DNA reads TGTGCCAGCTCACCGATGTCAGGGGGGGAGACCCAGTACTTC. Protein: CASSPMSGGETQYF. The complete variable domain, with remaining parts taken from reference TRBV18 and TRBJ2-5, reads NAGVMQNPRHLVRRRGQEARLRCSPMKGHSHVYWYRQLPEEGLKFMVYLQKENIIDESGMPKERFSAEFPKEGPSILRIQQVVRGDSAAYFCASSPMSGGETQYFGPGTRLLVL.

The chain employs TRBV5-4 and TRBJ2-1, with 11 bases fitting TRBD1. CDR1 SGHNT and CDR2 YYREEE come from the germline V gene (reference sequence). The CDR3 covers 15 residues. The J segment lost 6 bases and the V segment lost 2 bases, leaving 4 bases of the junction unmatched. The CDR3, as DNA: TGTGCCAGCAGCTTTTGGGACAGGGGGGGCAATGAGCAGTTCTTC. It translates to CASSFWDRGGNEQFF.

This chain uses TRBV9 with TRBJ1-5; 9 positions agree with TRBD1. Germline loops: CDR1 SGDLS, CDR2 YYNGEE. CDR3 size: 15 residues. Unmatched junction bases numbered 5, after V lost 4 bases and J lost 3 bases. The CDR3 is CASSRTGANNQPQHF. The CDR3 bases are TGTGCCAGCAGCCGGACAGGGGCCAACAATCAGCCCCAGCATTTT.

The V and J genes are TRBV4-2 and TRBJ2-2, with 8 bases that match TRBD2. From germline, CDR1 is LGHNA and CDR2 YNFKEQ. The CDR3 spans 19 residues. V trimming: 4 bases; J trimming: 0 bases; junction bases outside the gene matches: 13. DNA for the CDR3: TGTGCCAGCAGCCCCACCCCGGGGGGGGCCCGCGCGAACACCGGGGAGCTGTTTTTT. This encodes CASSPTPGGARANTGELFF.

The V gene is TRBV7-3, the J gene TRBJ2-6, with D possibly matching TRBD1 (5 bases). Deletions cut 4 bases from V and 0 bases from J, with 28 bases between. This CDR3 is 22 amino acids long. The germline V gene has CDR1 SGHTA and CDR2 FQGTGA. CDR3 in amino acids: CASSSQGPGRANFFSGANVLTF. CDR3 bases: TGTGCCAGCAGCTCTCAGGGTCCGGGCAGGGCCAATTTTTTCTCTGGGGCCAACGTCCTGACTTTC.

The rearrangement links TRBV25-1 to TRBJ2-7; D possibly uses TRBD1 or TRBD2 (6 bases each). The germline gives CDR1 MGHDK, CDR2 SYGVNS. This CDR3 is built from 13 residues. With 6 bases removed from V and 0 bases from J, the gap between germline ends came to 9 bases. The chain's CDR3 is CASRGGFSYEQYF. The CDR3 DNA reads TGTGCCAGCAGAGGGGGGTTCTCCTACGAGCAGTACTTC.

The chain combines TRBV28 with TRBJ1-5, with D possibly TRBD1 on 5 matching bases. Trimming took off 6 bases at V and 2 bases at J, with 14 bases between the two ends. This CDR3 region has 15 residues. Germline loops: CDR1 MDHEN, CDR2 SYDVKM. Written as DNA, the CDR3 is TGTGCCAGCAGCTTGCCAGGGTCGGGCAATCAGCCCCAGCATTTT. It specifies CASSLPGSGNQPQHF.

This clonotype was counted a few times. The J gene is TRBJ1-2, the V gene TRBV27; D perhaps matches TRBD1 (6 bases). Looked up from germline, CDR1 is MNHEY and CDR2 is SMNVEV (reference sequence). This CDR3 has 14 residues. The V and J ends lost 8 bases and 1 base respectively, with 14 bases between them. The CDR3 coding sequence is TGTGCCAGCTCGTACAGGGAACATAACTATGGCTACACCTTC. Translated: CASSYREHNYGYTF.

This clonotype was seen more than once but under ten times. The CDR3 DNA is TGTGCCAGCAGTTACCAGGGAACTCAGCCCCAGCATTTT. Encoded protein: CASSYQGTQPQHF. The chain joins TRBV6-5 to TRBJ1-5; tentative D call: TRBD1 (5 bases). CDR1 is MNHEY and CDR2 is SVGAGI in the germline V gene. V dropped 2 bases and J dropped 6 bases, with 8 bases sitting between them. This CDR3 has 13 amino acids.

The chain recombines TRBV12-3 or TRBV12-4 with TRBJ1-1; D is uncertain. The CDR3 covers 14 residues. Trimming pared 6 bases from V and 14 bases from J, leaving 25 bases between. The CDR3 reads CASSPHGDPLDVFF. The CDR3 nucleotides are TGTGCCAGCAGCCCCCATGGGGATCCCCTGGATGTCTTCTTT.

The genes are TRBV7-9 and TRBJ1-3; D call uncertain. The CDR3 is made up of 15 amino acids. V lost 1 base, J lost 6 bases, and 13 bases lay in between. Germline CDR1 SEHNR, CDR2 FQNEAQ (reference sequence). This CDR3 reads CASSLDTAVVNTIYF. The DNA for the CDR3 is TGTGCCAGCAGCTTAGACACAGCGGTGGTAAACACCATATATTTT.